A selection of T cell receptor beta chains follows, all from one sample in a study of blood T cell repertoires in COVID-19. Produced via immunoSEQ multiplex PCR; TCRdb's table is partial and in-frame only. The sample contains about 160,000 clones, approximately 80% of which appear only once. Sequencing used peripheral blood. The receptors shown here come from a middle-aged woman with COVID-19, enrolled during active disease. Both conserved end residues are part of each CDR3. A D gene is named only where the DNA matches it firmly. Clone size is given for some rows only: seen once, a few or many times, or a class if the clone is expanded.

size	V	D	J	CDR3	DNA
few	TRBV9	TRBD1	TRBJ1-6	CASSAGGSPLHF	TGTGCCAGCAGCGCAGGGGGTTCACCCCTCCACTTT
few	TRBV4-2	-	TRBJ2-1	CASSPGLRSSYNEQFF	TGTGCCAGCAGCCCGGGACTCAGGAGCTCCTACAATGAGCAGTTCTTC
-	TRBV2	-	TRBJ2-2	CASSGLSTGELFF	TGTGCCAGCAGTGGACTGTCCACCGGGGAGCTGTTTTTT
few	TRBV4-2	TRBD2	TRBJ2-1	CASSQDSSGSNEQFF	TGTGCCAGCAGCCAAGATTCTAGCGGGAGCAATGAGCAGTTCTTC
-	TRBV6-5	TRBD1	TRBJ1-1	CASSYGTGGRGTEAFF	TGTGCCAGCAGTTACGGGACAGGGGGCAGAGGCACTGAAGCTTTCTTT
once	TRBV5-4	TRBD2	TRBJ2-1	CASSGRALNEQFF	TGTGCCAGCAGCGGGAGGGCCCTAAATGAGCAGTTCTTC
-	TRBV7-3	TRBD1	TRBJ2-7	CASSPFARGQGEQYF	TGTGCCAGCAGCCCCTTTGCCAGGGGGCAGGGCGAGCAGTACTTC
once	TRBV6-6	-	TRBJ1-5	CASTYTGNQPQHF	TGTGCCAGCACCTACACAGGGAATCAGCCCCAGCATTTT
-	TRBV5-4	TRBD1	TRBJ1-6	CASSLEQGVYSPLHF	TGTGCCAGCAGCTTGGAACAGGGGGTTTATTCACCCCTCCACTTT
once	TRBV3-1/TRBV3-2	TRBD2	TRBJ2-2	CASSQESGLEAGELFF	TGTGCCAGCAGCCAAGAGTCGGGACTAGAAGCCGGGGAGCTGTTTTTT
-	TRBV29-1	TRBD1	TRBJ1-1	CSARDRANTEAFF	TGCAGCGCCAGGGACAGGGCGAACACTGAAGCTTTCTTT
-	TRBV12-3/TRBV12-4	-	TRBJ2-5	CASSLGGTQYF	TGTGCCAGCAGTTTGGGGGGGACCCAGTACTTC
-	TRBV28	-	TRBJ2-7	CASSSPPGDEQYF	TGTGCCAGCAGTAGCCCTCCAGGGGACGAGCAGTACTTC
few	TRBV7-3	-	TRBJ2-1	CASSFGGDEQFF	TGTGCCAGCAGCTTTGGCGGGGATGAGCAGTTCTTC
-	TRBV18	-	TRBJ1-4	CASSPPGGLNEKLFF	TGTGCCAGCTCACCCCCCGGGGGGCTTAATGAAAAACTGTTTTTT
-	TRBV5-1	TRBD1	TRBJ1-5	CASSWTGGKDQPQHF	TGCGCCAGCAGCTGGACAGGGGGCAAGGATCAGCCCCAGCATTTT
-	TRBV7-8	-	TRBJ2-1	CASSQPGEPIPNEQFF	TGTGCCAGCAGCCAGCCCGGGGAGCCCATCCCGAATGAGCAGTTCTTC
-	TRBV6-5	TRBD1	TRBJ1-2	CASVGDRVHGYTF	TGTGCCAGCGTCGGGGACAGGGTTCATGGCTACACCTTC
-	TRBV5-4	TRBD1	TRBJ2-7	CASSGPGQGFYEQYF	TGTGCCAGCAGCGGACCGGGACAGGGGTTCTACGAGCAGTACTTC
-	TRBV27	TRBD1	TRBJ2-2	CASSLLGQGAGTGELFF	TGTGCCAGCAGTCTCTTGGGACAGGGGGCCGGGACCGGGGAGCTGTTTTTT
-	TRBV7-9	TRBD2	TRBJ2-4	CASSFFGGGPGKNIQYF	TGTGCCAGCAGCTTTTTTGGGGGAGGGCCTGGAAAAAACATTCAGTACTTC
-	TRBV19	TRBD1	TRBJ1-1	CASSIVDRERGNTEAFF	TGTGCCAGTAGTATCGTGGACAGGGAGAGGGGGAACACTGAAGCTTTCTTT
-	TRBV6-2/TRBV6-3	TRBD1	TRBJ1-2	CASSYPNLGTGNRGYTF	TGTGCCAGCAGTTATCCCAATTTAGGGACAGGGAATCGTGGCTACACCTTC
-	TRBV5-6	-	TRBJ2-3	CASRGGATQYF	TGTGCCAGCCGGGGCGGGGCAACGCAGTATTTT
-	TRBV6-5	-	TRBJ1-1	CASSPLFGRDTEAFF	TGTGCCAGCAGTCCCCTATTTGGGAGGGACACTGAAGCTTTCTTT
-	TRBV29-1	TRBD1	TRBJ1-2	CSVGTGLNYGYTF	TGCAGCGTTGGGACAGGGCTAAACTATGGCTACACCTTC
once	TRBV2	-	TRBJ2-5	CASSPRERGGTQYF	TGTGCCAGCAGTCCCCGAGAGAGGGGAGGGACCCAGTACTTC
-	TRBV5-8	TRBD1	TRBJ2-5	CASSSGQGGETQYF	TGTGCCAGCAGCTCGGGACAGGGGGGGGAGACCCAGTACTTC
-	TRBV5-1	-	TRBJ2-1	CASSRTGSSNEQFF	TGCGCCAGCAGCCGGACCGGGAGCAGCAATGAGCAGTTCTTC
-	TRBV28	-	TRBJ2-7	CASSLYGRAYEQYF	TGTGCCAGCAGTTTATACGGCAGGGCCTACGAGCAGTACTTC
-	TRBV30	TRBD2	TRBJ2-5	CGYGGKTQYF	TGTGGCTACGGGGGGAAGACCCAGTACTTC
once	TRBV11-2	-	TRBJ2-1	CASSWLAVSSYNEQFF	TGTGCCAGCAGCTGGTTAGCGGTTAGCTCCTACAATGAGCAGTTCTTC
-	TRBV27	-	TRBJ2-4	CASSLSWDTAKNIQYF	TGTGCCAGCAGTTTATCCTGGGACACAGCCAAAAACATTCAGTACTTC
-	TRBV27	TRBD1	TRBJ2-7	CASSYGQGLYEQYF	TGTGCCAGCAGTTATGGACAGGGGCTCTACGAGCAGTACTTC
-	TRBV4-1	-	TRBJ2-1	CASSQASNLLRYNEQFF	TGCGCCAGCAGCCAAGCCTCTAATCTATTGAGGTACAATGAGCAGTTCTTC
-	TRBV12-3/TRBV12-4	TRBD1	TRBJ2-5	CASTAGGRETQYF	TGTGCCAGCACCGCAGGGGGCCGGGAGACCCAGTACTTC
-	TRBV27	-	TRBJ2-7	CASPLGVSHTYEQYF	TGTGCCAGCCCCCTGGGAGTGAGCCATACCTACGAGCAGTACTTC
-	TRBV24-1	-	TRBJ1-1	CATSQGRNTEAFF	TGTGCCACCAGTCAGGGGAGGAACACTGAAGCTTTCTTT
-	TRBV25-1	TRBD2	TRBJ2-5	CASSEGPRTSGIWETQYF	TGTGCCAGCAGTGAAGGGCCCAGGACTAGCGGGATTTGGGAGACCCAGTACTTC
-	TRBV24-1	-	TRBJ2-7	CATSSPRDSGRQYEQYF	TGTGCCACCTCCTCCCCTCGGGACTCCGGCAGGCAGTACGAGCAGTACTTC
-	TRBV5-5	-	TRBJ2-1	CASSLLGFSYNEQFF	TGTGCCAGCAGCTTGCTAGGTTTCTCCTACAATGAGCAGTTCTTC
-	TRBV29-1	-	TRBJ2-1	CSVEAPYNEQFF	TGCAGCGTTGAAGCTCCGTACAATGAGCAGTTCTTC